This TCR beta chain emerged from a study of glioma-infiltrating T cells (dated by TCRdb to the mid-2010s). In the study overall: Glioma tissue, non-neoplastic brain tissue and matched peripheral blood mononuclear cells were used as sources from which TCR alpha- and beta-chain repertoires were sequenced. Three low-grade glioma patients, seven to nine primary glioblastoma patients, and three non-glioma patients who contributed non-neoplastic brain tissue made up the paired cohort. To measure divergence between tissue and blood T-cell populations, each tissue-infiltrating repertoire was compared with the peripheral blood repertoire of the same patient.

The CDR3 runs 14 residues from the cysteine to the phenylalanine. Just CDR3 DNA is preserved here, 42 bases in frame from base 1. V is clipped by 4 bases and J by 5 bases, and the sequence between their germline boundaries is 14 bases long. The germline V gene (reference sequence) specifies LGHDT as CDR1 and YNNKEL as CDR2. General study outcomes and caveats: Very few CDR3 sequences were found to be shared between tissue and blood, and this scarcity was attributed to high CDR3 diversity and limited sampling. VJ-independent divergence between tissue and blood was found to be below expectation in non-neoplastic patients but above expectation in all gliomas, particularly low-grade gliomas. Small numbers underpinned the group comparisons: about eight glioblastoma patients, three low-grade glioma patients and three non-neoplastic patients.

This clonotype appeared a few times. There is no known antigen for this receptor. It has no much larger one-base neighbor in the sample; base qualities were not kept. The iRepertoire nested amplicon-rescue multiplex PCR (arm-PCR) platform was used to amplify TCR alpha and beta CDR3 regions from RNA. For one-step reverse transcription and amplification, roughly 85-400 ng of tissue mRNA or PBMC total RNA was used as input. Following bead purification, Illumina adapters were added by a secondary multiplex PCR, and the libraries were gel-purified between 200 and 400 bp. Internal 6-nucleotide barcodes were carried by the libraries and were used for demultiplexing. The libraries were sequenced on an Illumina MiSeq using 2x220 or 2x250 nucleotide paired-end reads. The study's own analysis went as follows. Paired reads were merged using FLASH 1.2.11 and were aligned to the GRCh37 human genome using BWA-MEM, after which TRA and TRB reads were extracted. V and J assignment used an IMGT-derived reference of cassette sequences and CDR3 motifs that included pseudogenes. Reads were translated in three frames, and productive CDR3s were defined as those with a C...FGXG motif and no stop codons. Unique combinations of V-J cassette pair and CDR3 amino acid sequence were defined as clonotypes. Filtering of reads was based on Hamming distance, with the threshold set by the sequence error rate of each sample in mapped regions. The public reads were quality trimmed at Q25 with fastp and then assembled into clones with MiXCR by TCRdb, keeping productive beta chains. Each entry is one CDR3 protein sequence, shown with its most common DNA and genes. TCRdb, not the original authors, processed these V and J calls. For this sample there are roughly 100,000 distinct CDR3 sequences; about 30% appear just once. In total, the top ten clones hold 44% of the sample.

The sample taken for sequencing was glioma tissue, nonneoplastic brain tissue, or PBMCs (not recorded which). The receptor was derived from a human donor with low-grade glioma or glioblastoma, undergoing nonglioma brain surgery, or in good health (not recorded which). The chain joins TRBV3-1 to TRBJ2-5, with a tentative D call of TRBD1 or TRBD2, each matching 5 bases. The CDR3: CASSPRDLRETQYF. Here is the DNA: TGTGCCAGCAGCCCCCGGGACCTGAGGGAGACCCAGTACTTC.